These 17 T cell receptor beta chains were all obtained from the same sample, sequenced in a study of T cell repertoires in cytomegalovirus infection. From the reads, TCRdb called clonotypes with MiXCR, one entry per CDR3 protein. The data show approximately 910,000 distinct CDR3 sequences, approximately 32% seen once. The antigens for these receptors are not known. The sample was cultured CD8+ T cells from PBMCs, taken from culture after CMV antigen stimulation. The receptors stem from a human donor in good health (CMV status not recorded). Some clones in this sample may be carry-over from other donors' samples.

This chain links TRBV11-2 with TRBJ2-2; TRBD1 aligns across 10 bases. The CDR3 contains 16 residues. The V and J ends lost 6 bases and 6 bases, in that order; junction bases with no gene match: 10. CDR1 SGHAT and CDR2 FQNNGV come from the germline V gene. CDR3 in DNA: TGTGCCAGCAGTTACCCATGGACAGGGGGTTCCGGGGAGCTGTTTTTT. This encodes CASSYPWTGGSGELFF. Together with reference TRBV11-2 and TRBJ2-2, the CDR3 gives the full variable domain: EAGVAQSPRYKIIEKRQSVAFWCNPISGHATLYWYQQILGQGPKLLIQFQNNGVVDDSQLPKDRFSAERLKGVDSTLKIQPAKLEDSAVYLCASSYPWTGGSGELFFGEGSRLTVL.

V is TRBV27 and J is TRBJ2-7, with TRBD2 identical over 9 bases. Germline CDR1 and CDR2: MNHEY and SMNVEV (reference sequence). The CDR3 has 14 amino acids. Trimming at V came to 4 bases and at J to 3 bases, leaving 4 bases not matched to a gene. CDR3 loop: CASSSETSGYEQYF. The CDR3 coding sequence is TGTGCCAGCAGTTCAGAGACTAGCGGCTACGAGCAGTACTTC.

The sample holds a few counts of this clonotype. The chain carries TRBV7-2 and TRBJ2-1, with 9 bases identical to TRBD2. V lost 3 bases, J lost 10 bases, and 4 bases stayed unmatched. The CDR3 is 13 amino acids. CDR1 and CDR2 from the germline V gene are SGHTA and FQGNSA. Here the CDR3 reads CASSFSGGWEQFF. DNA for the CDR3: TGTGCCAGCAGCTTTAGCGGGGGTTGGGAGCAGTTCTTC.

With respect to this clonotype: Being one base from a much bigger clone, this may be a read error. The chain joins TRBV7-3 to TRBJ2-1, with D tentatively TRBD1 (5 bases). From germline, CDR1 is SGHTA and CDR2 FQGTGA. V shed 5 bases and J shed 0 bases, with 11 bases lying between them. The CDR3 has 15 amino acids. CDR3 sequence reads: CASSPDMSSYNEQFF. The CDR3 bases are TGTGCCAGCAGCCCGGACATGAGCTCCTACAATGAGCAGTTCTTC.

This sequence joins TRBV15 and TRBJ1-1, with 7 bases fitting TRBD1. This CDR3 has 15 amino acids. The V gene end was trimmed by 3 bases and the J gene end by 4 bases; junction bases not matched to a gene: 8. The germline V gene encodes CDR1 LNHNV and CDR2 YYDKDF (reference sequence). CDR3 amino acids: CATSRRQGRGTEAFF. In DNA form, the CDR3 reads TGTGCCACCAGCAGGCGACAGGGAAGGGGCACTGAAGCTTTCTTT. The whole variable domain, remainder taken from reference TRBV15 and TRBJ1-1, is DAMVIQNPRYQVTQFGKPVTLSCSQTLNHNVMYWYQQKSSQAPKLLFHYYDKDFNNEADTPDNFQSRRPNTSFCFLDIRSPGLGDTAMYLCATSRRQGRGTEAFFGQGTRLTVV.

This clonotype was counted many times. The chain links TRBV7-2 to TRBJ1-6; 10 bases match TRBD1. Germline V gene lookup returns CDR1 SGHTA and CDR2 FQGNSA. This CDR3 is 16 amino acids long. After removal of 0 bases from V and 9 bases from J, the junction contained 5 bases not matched to a gene. CDR3 nucleotides: TGTGCCAGCAGCTTAGCCCCGGGACAGGGGAGTTCACCCCTCCACTTT. Protein: CASSLAPGQGSSPLHF.

This clonotype was recorded many times. This rearrangement joins TRBV12-3 or TRBV12-4 to TRBJ2-7, with 7 bases that match TRBD2. V lost 6 bases, J lost 2 bases, and 7 bases stayed unmatched. The CDR3 sequence is 14 residues long. CDR3 region: CASRSGGGTYEQYF. In nucleotides, the CDR3 is TGTGCCAGCAGGTCTGGGGGGGGAACCTACGAGCAGTACTTC.

The chain combines TRBV9 with TRBJ2-3; 7 bases are a match to TRBD2. CDR1 and CDR2 from the germline V gene are SGDLS and YYNGEE. Germline trimming cut 0 bases from V and 3 bases from J; bases unmatched to any gene: 7. The CDR3 has 16 residues. CDR3 amino acids: CASSVEVGGLTDTQYF. CDR3 nucleotide sequence: TGTGCCAGCAGCGTAGAAGTGGGGGGGTTAACAGATACGCAGTATTTT.

This clonotype was found a few times. J is TRBJ2-3 and V is TRBV27, with unresolved D. CDR3 length: 17 residues. Trimming left V 6 bases short and J 7 bases short, with 26 bases between. CDR1 and CDR2 (germline): MNHEY, SMNVEV (reference sequence). The CDR3 nucleotides read TGTGCCAGCAGAAGTATCCCCCCGGTAGCCCCCGACCATACGCAGTATTTT. Translated, it gives CASRSIPPVAPDHTQYF.

The chain carries TRBV19 and TRBJ1-6, with 10 bases fitting TRBD1. CDR1 and CDR2 (germline): LNHDA, SQIVND (reference sequence). V dropped 5 bases and J dropped 7; count of bases not matched to a gene: 5. The CDR3 loop spans 15 amino acids. CDR3 loop: CASSPAGQGNSPLHF. CDR3 sequence (DNA): TGTGCCAGTAGTCCGGCGGGACAGGGGAATTCACCCCTCCACTTT.

The rearrangement uses TRBV20-1 and TRBJ2-7; the match to TRBD1 covers 7 bases. Germline V lookup: CDR1 DFQATT, CDR2 SNEGSKA (reference sequence). J was trimmed by 3 bases and V by 6 bases; bases with no gene match: 2. The length of the CDR3 is 11 residues. The CDR3 protein is CSARQGYEQYV. DNA of the CDR3: TGCAGTGCCAGACAGGGCTACGAGCAGTACGTC.

The rearrangement links TRBV7-9 to TRBJ2-1; no clear D gene. This CDR3 has 12 residues. V was pared by 3 bases and J by 9 bases, with 9 bases between. The germline V gene has CDR1 SEHNR and CDR2 FQNEAQ (reference sequence). In DNA, the CDR3 is TGTGCCAGCAGCTTTGAAGACACTGAGCAGTTCTTC. It specifies CASSFEDTEQFF.

The chain employs TRBV5-1 and TRBJ2-1, with D possibly TRBD1 on 6 matching bases. The CDR3 totals 16 residues. Germline V gene lookup returns CDR1 SGHRS and CDR2 YFSETQ. V dropped 0 bases and J dropped 1 base, with 11 bases sitting between them. CDR3 in amino acids: CASSLGDRISYNEQFF. The CDR3 bases are TGCGCCAGCAGCTTGGGCGACAGGATTTCCTACAATGAGCAGTTCTTC.

The rearrangement links TRBV7-6 to TRBJ1-3; D is undetermined. CDR1 and CDR2 (germline): SGHVS, FNYEAQ. Between the trimmed V and J ends, which lost 5 bases and 7 bases, there was a span of 24 bases. This CDR3 spans 17 amino acids. The CDR3: CASSPNTVTYWRNTIYF. The DNA of the CDR3 is TGTGCCAGCAGCCCTAACACCGTAACTTATTGGAGGAACACCATATATTTT.

The chain couples TRBV6-6 to TRBJ1-1; weak D call: TRBD1 (5 bases). This CDR3 contains 17 residues. CDR1 and CDR2 (germline): MNHNY, SVGAGI (reference sequence). Deletions cut 0 bases from V and 1 base from J, with 15 bases between. The CDR3 DNA is TGTGCCAGCAGTTACTCACAGGACCTGGTGGGGAACACTGAAGCTTTCTTT. Residues: CASSYSQDLVGNTEAFF.

The chain recombines TRBV27 with TRBJ1-1; 8 bases match TRBD1. The CDR3 spans 12 residues. The germline V gene has CDR1 MNHEY and CDR2 SMNVEV (reference sequence). After removal of 10 bases from V and 4 bases from J, the junction contained 5 bases not matched to a gene. Written as DNA, the CDR3 is TGTGCCACCCGGACAGGGCGCACTGAAGCTTTCTTT. Its translation is CATRTGRTEAFF.

The CDR3 loop is CASRSRDDYEQYV. CDR3 in DNA: TGTGCCAGCAGGAGCCGGGACGACTACGAGCAGTACGTC. V is TRBV6-6 and J is TRBJ2-7; TRBD1 or TRBD2 may be the D gene (5 bases each). The CDR3 totals 13 residues. Deletions cut 6 bases from V and 3 bases from J, with 12 bases between. CDR1 and CDR2 from the germline V gene are MNHNY and SVGAGI (reference sequence).